These 7 T cell receptor beta chains share one sample of origin, sequenced in a study of Ad26.COV2.S vaccination and SARS-CoV-2 variants. Using immunoSEQ multiplex PCR, the repertoire was profiled, and TCRdb retains in-frame clones only, with some absent. The sample records over 110,000 clones, 75% to 90% being singletons. The material was peripheral blood, obtained after recovery from COVID-19. Every receptor here comes from a human donor who had recovered from COVID-19.

The chain links TRBV5-1 to TRBJ2-4; 7 bases map to TRBD1. This CDR3 has 16 amino acids. The germline gives CDR1 SGHRS, CDR2 YFSETQ. The V segment lost 3 bases and the J segment 3 bases; nucleotides outside the gene matches: 9. The CDR3 here is CASSSQGGLGKNIQYF. CDR3 nucleotide sequence: TGCGCCAGCAGCTCGCAAGGGGGCTTGGGCAAAAACATTCAGTACTTC.

The chain joins TRBV3-1 (or the pseudogene TRBV3-2) to TRBJ1-3; 11 positions agree with TRBD1. CDR3 size: 18 residues. V dropped 2 bases and J dropped 7; count of bases not matched to a gene: 13. Germline assignment: CDR1 LGHDT and CDR2 YNNKEL (reference sequence). CDR3 sequence: CASSQLIFRDRGLNTIYF. DNA for the CDR3: TGTGCCAGCAGCCAACTAATATTCCGGGACAGGGGGTTGAACACCATATATTTT.

V is TRBV28 and J is TRBJ2-5; D ambiguous. CDR3 length: 12 amino acids. The germline V and J ends were trimmed by 6 bases and 1 base, with 6 bases remaining between them. CDR1 and CDR2 from the germline V gene are MDHEN and SYDVKM. The CDR3 reads CASSLFQETQYF. The CDR3 DNA sequence: TGTGCCAGCAGCCTATTCCAAGAGACCCAGTACTTC.

The gene calls are TRBV15 and TRBJ2-3; 10 bases fit TRBD2. This CDR3 comprises 16 residues. The V gene end was trimmed by 2 bases and the J gene end by 1 base; junction bases not matched to a gene: 3. CDR1 LNHNV and CDR2 YYDKDF come from the germline V gene (reference sequence). The CDR3 DNA reads TGTGCCACCAGCAGACTAGCGGGGGTGCGCACAGATACGCAGTATTTT. Encoded protein: CATSRLAGVRTDTQYF.

This sequence joins TRBV6-5 and TRBJ1-1, with D maybe TRBD1 (6 bases). The CDR3 loop spans 13 amino acids. V was pared by 6 bases and J by 2 bases, with 10 bases between. The germline V gene has CDR1 MNHEY and CDR2 SVGAGI. CDR3 in DNA: TGTGCCAGCAGCGGCAGGGGAAACACTGAAGCTTTCTTT. This sequence encodes CASSGRGNTEAFF.

This rearrangement joins TRBV18 to TRBJ2-2; no clear D. This CDR3 spans 11 amino acids. The V gene lost 8 bases and the J gene lost 2 bases, with 3 bases spanning the gap. Germline V gene data show CDR1 as KGHSH and CDR2 as LQKENI. CDR3 amino acids: CASDNTGELFF. The CDR3 DNA is TGTGCCAGCGATAACACCGGGGAGCTGTTTTTT.

The rearrangement joins TRBV19 to TRBJ2-1; TRBD2 agrees at 9 bases. With 6 bases clipped from V and 6 bases from J, the junction kept 3 bases outside the gene matches. The CDR3 is 13 amino acids. CDR1 LNHDA and CDR2 SQIVND come from the germline V gene (reference sequence). The CDR3 DNA reads TGTGCCAGTAGAAAGCGGGGGGTCAATGAGCAGTTCTTC. It codes for CASRKRGVNEQFF.